This T cell receptor (beta chain) was sequenced in a study of blood T cell repertoires in COVID-19. Turning to the study itself: The United States, Italy and Spain supplied acute and convalescent COVID-19 samples.

Germline V gives CDR1 LNHNV, CDR2 YYDKDF (reference sequence). CDR3 size: 15 residues. J was trimmed by 6 bases and V by 0 bases; bases with no gene match: 2. Self-reported history from a screening survey and questionnaire set each donor's cohort. Per the study methods: From reference gene primer amplification, estimates of nucleated cell counts were derived. Clones were read by immunoSEQ multiplex PCR, and TCRdb kept only the in-frame ones, dropping some. V, J and clone size are taken as reported in that table, and D and trimming were inferred from the DNA itself. The sample includes approximately 310,000 clones, around 85% of them seen just once.

Sequencing was carried out using PBMCs or T cells enriched from blood (not recorded which). The sequence derives from a woman in her 30s who had been exposed to COVID-19. V and J are TRBV15 and TRBJ2-7, with 13 bases matching TRBD2. The CDR3: CATSRDGLAGVEQYF. CDR3 sequence (DNA): TGTGCCACCAGCAGAGATGGACTAGCGGGAGTCGAGCAGTACTTC.